The text below deals with one TCR beta chain. Authors' analysis steps: Scientists estimated how many nucleated cells there were by amplifying reference gene primers. Clones were read by immunoSEQ multiplex PCR, and TCRdb kept only the in-frame ones, dropping some. The V and J calls and clone size were taken over from that table, and D and trimming were inferred from the DNA. Of some 490,000 clones detected, 75% to 90% appear once; the ten largest clones hold about 3.2%. This sample is part of a study of blood T cell repertoires in COVID-19. Across the study: The study drew acute and convalescent COVID-19 samples from the United States, Italy and Spain.

V gave up 2 bases and J gave up 4 bases, with 6 bases separating them. CDR1 and CDR2 (germline): MNHNS, SASEGT. This CDR3 is 13 amino acids long. V usage is TRBV6-1 and J usage is TRBJ1-5; D ambiguous. The sequence was collected from a human donor in a cohort sampled during active COVID-19. The material sequenced was peripheral blood. The chain's CDR3 is CASSEQVNQPQHF. In DNA form, the CDR3 reads TGTGCCAGCAGTGAACAGGTGAATCAGCCCCAGCATTTT.